These T cell receptor beta chains were read from a single sample in a study of CD8+CD57+ T cells in acquired aplastic anemia. TCRdb analysed the reads with MiXCR anew, one entry per CDR3 protein. The sample carries 150,000 to 200,000 distinct CDR3 sequences, 48% recorded once. Sequenced: sorted CD4+, CD8+, or CD8+CD57+ T cells (not recorded which) from PBMCs. The receptors derive from a human donor with aplastic anemia. CDR3s include the opening cysteine and the closing phenylalanine or tryptophan. Fields, in order: V gene, clone size, J gene, D gene, CDR3 DNA, CDR3 protein. D genes are given only for firm matches. A clone size is listed for some rows: how often the clone was seen (once, few, many), or a class if it is expanded.

TRBV5-6	many	TRBJ2-3	TRBD2	TGTGCCAGCAGCTTTTGGACTAGCAGCAAAGATACGCAGTATTTT	CASSFWTSSKDTQYF
TRBV6-1	many	TRBJ2-3	TRBD1	TGTGCCGCACAGGGGGCCTTCGTTGATACGCAGTATTTT	CAAQGAFVDTQYF
TRBV9	NA	TRBJ1-2	TRBD1	TGTGCCAGTAAGAAACAGGGGAACTTCTATGGCTACACCTTC	CASKKQGNFYGYTF
TRBV24-1	NA	TRBJ2-5	NA	TGTGCCACCAGCCCCGGACAGCTTCAAGAGACCCAGTACTTC	CATSPGQLQETQYF
TRBV7-6	NA	TRBJ1-1	TRBD1	TGTGCCAGCAGCCAATTACCGGGACAGGGGGCGATAGCTGAAGCTTTCTTT	CASSQLPGQGAIAEAFF
TRBV10-3	NA	TRBJ1-2	TRBD1	TGTGCCAGCGGGGGGTCGACAGGGGACAACTATGGCTACACCTTC	CASGGSTGDNYGYTF
TRBV2	many	TRBJ2-5	NA	TGTGCCAGCACCAGCGGTACCCAGTACTTC	CASTSGTQYF
TRBV19	many	TRBJ2-3	NA	TGTGCCAGTAGTATCGGGGCCAGCACAGATACGCAGTATTTT	CASSIGASTDTQYF
TRBV27	NA	TRBJ1-6	NA	TGTGCCAGCAGTTTATCTCCCGGCCAAAGAGAAAATTCACCCCTCCACTTT	CASSLSPGQRENSPLHF
TRBV15	few	TRBJ1-1	NA	TGTGCCACCAGCAGAGATTTAACGGGGCAAGAAGCTTTCTTT	CATSRDLTGQEAFF
TRBV24-1	NA	TRBJ2-7	NA	TGTGCCACCAGTGCGGCAGGGTCCTACGAGCAGTACTTC	CATSAAGSYEQYF
TRBV15	NA	TRBJ1-3	NA	TGTGGCACCAGCAGAGAGGTTTCAGCCTCTGGAAACACCATATATTTT	CGTSREVSASGNTIYF
TRBV19	NA	TRBJ1-5	NA	TGTGCCAGTAGTATAGGAGGCCCGCGGCCCCAGCATTTT	CASSIGGPRPQHF
TRBV4-2	many	TRBJ2-7	TRBD2	TGTGCCAGCAGCCAAGGTTCGGGGGGGAGCTCCTACGAGCAGTACTTC	CASSQGSGGSSYEQYF
TRBV20-1	many	TRBJ2-3	NA	TGCAGTGCTAGAGATTGGGCGGCCCCTAGCACAGATACGCAGTATTTT	CSARDWAAPSTDTQYF
TRBV11-3	few	TRBJ2-5	TRBD2	TGTGCCAGCAGCCGGGGGGTCCAAGAGACCCAGTACTTC	CASSRGVQETQYF
TRBV20-1	many	TRBJ1-1	NA	TGCAGTGCTAGAGATATTCCTGAAGCTTTCTTT	CSARDIPEAFF
TRBV3-1	NA	TRBJ2-1	NA	TGTGCCAGCAGCCAAGCCATGGGGTTGGATGAGCAGTTCTTC	CASSQAMGLDEQFF
TRBV10-1	NA	TRBJ2-7	TRBD2	TGCGCCAGCAGGCCGGGACTAGCGGTCTACGAGCAGTACTTC	CASRPGLAVYEQYF
TRBV7-3	many	TRBJ2-3	NA	TGTGCCAGCAGCGCACAACAGGGATTCACAGATACGCAGTATTTT	CASSAQQGFTDTQYF
TRBV6-1	few	TRBJ1-4	NA	TGTGCCAGCAGTGGTTGGCAGGGCAGTAATGAAAAACTGTTTTTT	CASSGWQGSNEKLFF
TRBV15	once	TRBJ2-1	NA	TGTGCCACCAGCAGCACGCGAGGGAGGCAGTTCTTC	CATSSTRGRQFF
TRBV7-2	few	TRBJ1-6	NA	TGTGCCAGCAGCTTCGAGTGGAATTCACCCCTCCACTTT	CASSFEWNSPLHF
TRBV11-1	NA	TRBJ2-1	NA	TGTGCCAGCAGCTTCCCAAAACCAGGGTCAAGCTCCTACAATGAGCAGTTCTTC	CASSFPKPGSSSYNEQFF